The rows below give T cell receptor beta chains drawn from one sample of a study of shared clonotypes between healthy human individuals. Some clones are missing from TCRdb's copy, which holds only in-frame ones; the method was immunoSEQ multiplex PCR. The sample lists about 2.1 million clones; 85% to 95% were seen once. Input material: naive CD8+ T cells from PBMCs. The receptors derive from a young man in good health. Some clones in this sample may be carry-over from other donors' samples. Each CDR3 is given with its conserved first and last residue. A D gene is named only where the DNA matches it firmly. The size field is filled for only some rows; it gives once, few, many or a size class.

clone size	J gene	D gene	V gene	CDR3 protein	CDR3 DNA
.	TRBJ2-7	.	TRBV28	CASSRLKPSYEQYF	TGTGCCAGCAGTCGACTGAAACCAAGCTACGAGCAGTACTTC
.	TRBJ1-5	.	TRBV28	CASSLSPDSNQPQHF	TGTGCCAGCAGTTTATCCCCCGACAGTAATCAGCCCCAGCATTTT
.	TRBJ2-2	.	TRBV4-3	CASSQLGTDRELFF	TGCGCCAGCAGCCAACTCGGGACCGACCGGGAGCTGTTTTTT
.	TRBJ2-1	.	TRBV9	CASSIWGHRPGDEQFF	TGTGCCAGCAGCATATGGGGACATCGACCAGGCGATGAGCAGTTCTTC
.	TRBJ1-1	.	TRBV15	CATSRDAGQNTEAFF	TGTGCCACCAGCAGAGACGCAGGGCAGAACACTGAAGCTTTCTTT
.	TRBJ1-3	.	TRBV15	CATSSSYSSGNTIYF	TGTGCCACCAGCAGTTCTTACAGCTCTGGAAACACCATATATTTT
.	TRBJ2-7	.	TRBV11-2	CASSTAIYEQYF	TGTGCCAGCAGCACGGCAATTTACGAGCAGTACTTC
once	TRBJ2-5	.	TRBV9	CASSTSGTEETQYF	TGTGCCAGCAGCACCTCCGGGACTGAAGAGACCCAGTACTTC
.	TRBJ2-6	.	TRBV29-1	CSALGSSGANVLTF	TGCAGCGCCTTAGGTAGCTCCGGGGCCAACGTCCTGACTTTC
.	TRBJ2-7	TRBD2	TRBV7-9	CASSYPAGGAYEQYF	TGTGCCAGCAGCTACCCAGCGGGGGGTGCCTACGAGCAGTACTTC
.	TRBJ2-5	.	TRBV30	CAWTFKMTQYF	TGTGCCTGGACCTTCAAGATGACCCAGTACTTC
.	TRBJ1-2	TRBD1	TRBV19	CASSNGQGSAYTF	TGTGCCAGTAGTAATGGACAGGGGTCCGCCTACACCTTC
.	TRBJ2-5	.	TRBV27	CASRGIPGETQYF	TGTGCCAGCCGGGGTATCCCAGGGGAGACCCAGTACTTC
.	TRBJ2-5	.	TRBV9	CASSPEAGLETQYF	TGTGCCAGCAGCCCCGAGGCCGGCCTAGAGACCCAGTACTTC
.	TRBJ2-7	.	TRBV30	CAWRGGIRYEQYF	TGTGCCTGGAGAGGCGGGATCCGCTACGAGCAGTACTTC
.	TRBJ2-1	TRBD2	TRBV9	CASSVSLAGGANEQFF	TGTGCCAGCAGCGTATCCCTAGCGGGAGGGGCCAATGAGCAGTTCTTC
.	TRBJ2-5	TRBD2	TRBV7-9	CASSLDLAGVGQETQYF	TGTGCCAGCAGCTTAGACTTAGCGGGAGTGGGCCAAGAGACCCAGTACTTC
.	TRBJ2-7	.	TRBV27	CASSLRGSPYEQYF	TGTGCCAGCAGTTTAAGGGGCAGCCCCTACGAGCAGTACTTC
.	TRBJ1-1	TRBD1	TRBV28	CASSFTGGTEAFF	TGTGCCAGCAGTTTCACAGGGGGCACTGAAGCTTTCTTT
.	TRBJ2-2	TRBD2	TRBV27	CASSLGLVGDGRPNTGELFF	TGTGCCAGCAGTTTAGGGCTCGTCGGTGACGGGAGGCCCAACACCGGGGAGCTGTTTTTT
.	TRBJ2-7	.	TRBV18	CASSPRDSSKEQYF	TGTGCCAGCTCACCCCGGGACTCCTCTAAGGAGCAGTACTTC
.	TRBJ1-2	.	TRBV14	CASSQLLGPDYGYTF	TGTGCCAGCAGCCAACTACTGGGACCGGACTATGGCTACACCTTC
.	TRBJ1-4	.	TRBV7-9	CASSRTTTATNEKLFF	TGTGCCAGCAGCAGAACGACGACGGCAACTAATGAAAAACTGTTTTTT